What follows are 25 T cell receptor beta chains derived from one specimen sequenced in a study of T cell repertoires in cytomegalovirus infection. Via MiXCR, TCRdb re-called the reads, giving one row per CDR3 protein. The sample consists of around 530,000 distinct CDR3 sequences, around 27% of them appearing once. What was sequenced was PBMCs. Source of these receptors: a human donor in good health (CMV status not recorded). Some clones in this sample may be carry-over from other donors' samples.

The chain uses TRBV20-1 and TRBJ2-7, with a weak D call TRBD1 (5 bases). V lost 2 bases to trimming and J lost 1 base, with 18 bases between them. There are 16 residues in the CDR3. Looked up from germline, CDR1 is DFQATT and CDR2 is SNEGSKA (reference sequence). The CDR3 sequence is CSARFTGHLMSYEQYF. CDR3 nucleotide sequence: TGCAGTGCTAGATTTACAGGTCACCTCATGTCCTACGAGCAGTACTTC.

A few counts support this clonotype. The chain uses TRBV5-1 and TRBJ1-1; D is undetermined. The CDR3 runs 16 residues. CDR1 SGHRS and CDR2 YFSETQ come from the germline V gene. V was shortened by 2 bases and J by 0 bases, with 14 bases between the two germline ends. The CDR3 coding sequence is TGCGCCAGCAGCTTCGGACCGAGTCTCCTGAACACTGAAGCTTTCTTT. Translating it yields CASSFGPSLLNTEAFF.

This clonotype has more than one count but fewer than ten. The chain employs TRBV7-9 and TRBJ2-5; no clear D. Germline loops: CDR1 SEHNR, CDR2 FQNEAQ (reference sequence). The CDR3 is made up of 11 amino acids. V was trimmed by 3 bases and J by 10 bases, leaving 9 bases between them. CDR3 region: CASSFRIGQYF. In DNA, the CDR3 is TGTGCCAGCAGCTTTCGGATTGGCCAGTACTTC.

To note about this clonotype: The junction and the germline gene differ at one end; a read error may be behind it. The chain couples TRBV7-6 to TRBJ2-3; D perhaps matches TRBD1 (6 bases). Germline loops: CDR1 SGHVS, CDR2 FNYEAQ. The CDR3 contains 15 residues. CDR3 nucleotide sequence: TGTGCCAGCAGCTTAGGGACAGCGCACACAGATACGGAGTATTTT. Translated, it gives CASSLGTAHTDTEYF. The complete variable domain, with remaining parts taken from reference TRBV7-6 and TRBJ2-3, reads GAGVSQSPRYKVTKRGQDVALRCDPISGHVSLYWYRQALGQGPEFLTYFNYEAQQDKSGLPNDRFSAERPEGSISTLTIQRTEQRDSAMYRCASSLGTAHTDTEYFGPGTRLTVL.

J is TRBJ2-7 and V is TRBV7-4; D gene unclear. The CDR3 runs to 11 residues. V shed 5 bases and J shed 2 bases, with 4 bases lying between them. The germline CDR1 and CDR2 sequences are SGHVT and SQSDAQ. As DNA, the CDR3 is TGTGCCAGCAGCCTCCCCTACGAGCAGTACGTC. This sequence encodes CASSLPYEQYV.

This clonotype showed up many times. J is TRBJ2-1 and V is TRBV28; 8 bases line up with TRBD2. With 6 bases clipped from V and 0 bases from J, the junction kept 1 base outside the gene matches. Germline loops: CDR1 MDHEN, CDR2 SYDVKM. This CDR3 comprises 14 residues. The CDR3 sequence: CASRSGSSYNEQFF. In nucleotides, the CDR3 is TGTGCCAGCAGGAGCGGGAGCTCCTACAATGAGCAGTTCTTC.

This clonotype was seen a handful of times. CDR3 sequence: CASSKFQGAYYGYTF. The CDR3 nucleotides are TGTGCCAGCAGCAAATTTCAGGGGGCATACTATGGCTACACCTTC. V gene TRBV12-3 or TRBV12-4 combines with J gene TRBJ1-2, with TRBD1 matching 8 bases. Losses at the gene ends were 6 bases for V and 3 bases for J; bases not matched to a gene: 9. CDR3 length: 15 residues.

This chain uses TRBV12-5 with TRBJ1-1; D might be TRBD1 (5 bases). Germline-derived CDR1 and CDR2 are LGHNT and FRNRAP. V lost 2 bases and J lost 0, with 7 bases in between. The CDR3 loop spans 14 amino acids. This chain's CDR3 is CASGLTTVNTEAFF. Here the CDR3 DNA reads TGTGCTAGTGGTTTGACGACAGTGAACACTGAAGCTTTCTTT.

This clonotype was picked up a small number of times. The chain employs TRBV7-9 and TRBJ2-1; 8 nucleotides agree with TRBD2. V was pared by 4 bases and J by 10 bases, with 15 bases of the junction left unmatched. This CDR3 has 16 residues. Germline V gene data show CDR1 as SEHNR and CDR2 as FQNEAQ (reference sequence). CDR3 nucleotide sequence: TGTGCCAGCAGCTCGATCCGGGGGGGATCCGGACCGGAGCAGTTCTTC. It encodes CASSSIRGGSGPEQFF.

The chain carries TRBV20-1 and TRBJ2-5; D could derive from TRBD1 or TRBD2 (5 bases each). Trimming pared 7 bases from V and 5 bases from J, leaving 14 bases between. Looked up from germline, CDR1 is DFQATT and CDR2 is SNEGSKA (reference sequence). The CDR3 spans 12 residues. The DNA for the CDR3 is TGCAGTGGGGACCCCCATGGGGAGACCCAGTACTTC. This codes for CSGDPHGETQYF.

The CDR3 loop reads CASSLAAGNPIYEQYF. DNA of the CDR3: TGTGCCAGCAGTTTAGCGGCGGGAAATCCTATCTACGAGCAGTACTTC. This sequence joins TRBV28 and TRBJ2-7; D may be TRBD2 (6 bases). The germline V gene encodes CDR1 MDHEN and CDR2 SYDVKM. This CDR3 is 16 amino acids long. The germline V and J ends were trimmed by 2 bases and 3 bases, with 17 bases remaining between them. Full variable domain (remainder filled in from reference TRBV28 and TRBJ2-7): DVKVTQSSRYLVKRTGEKVFLECVQDMDHENMFWYRQDPGLGLRLIYFSYDVKMKEKGDIPEGYSVSREKKERFSLILESASTNQTSMYLCASSLAAGNPIYEQYFGPGTRLTVT.

The V and J genes are TRBV28 and TRBJ1-5; 8 nucleotides match TRBD1. The CDR3 sequence is 16 residues long. V lost 3 bases and J lost 1; bases outside the gene matches: 5. Germline lookup yields CDR1 MDHEN and CDR2 SYDVKM. DNA of the CDR3: TGTGCCAGCAGTTTCAGGGGGCAGTACAGCAATCAGCCCCAGCATTTT. Protein product: CASSFRGQYSNQPQHF.

This clonotype occurred a few times. V usage is TRBV7-6 and J usage is TRBJ2-1; D is unclear. V was cut by 6 bases and J by 0 bases, with 3 bases left in between. The CDR3 length is 12 residues. Germline V lookup: CDR1 SGHVS, CDR2 FNYEAQ. CDR3 sequence (DNA): TGTGCCAGCAGGTCCTCCTACAATGAGCAGTTCTTC. Residues: CASRSSYNEQFF.

V and J are TRBV7-9 and TRBJ2-4; D remains unclear. CDR1 SEHNR and CDR2 FQNEAQ come from the germline V gene (reference sequence). Trimming removed 5 bases from V and 0 bases from J, with 17 bases in between. CDR3 length: 17 amino acids. CDR3: CASSPHGKHLAKNIQYF. The CDR3 DNA is TGTGCCAGCAGCCCGCACGGAAAACACCTAGCCAAAAACATTCAGTACTTC.

This clonotype came up once. This chain connects TRBV28 to TRBJ2-7; 7 bases are shared with TRBD2. Germline V gene lookup returns CDR1 MDHEN and CDR2 SYDVKM. The CDR3 is 15 residues long. J gave up 6 bases and V 4 bases, and 12 bases lay outside the gene matches. The CDR3 DNA follows: TGTGCCAGCAGTTCCCCGGCCGCGGGGGAGTCCGAGCAGTACTTC. Protein sequence: CASSSPAAGESEQYF.

A few counts support this clonotype. This chain uses TRBV20-1 with TRBJ1-4, with D unresolved. Per the germline V gene, CDR1 is DFQATT and CDR2 is SNEGSKA (reference sequence). The ends were cut back, 4 bases at V and 0 bases at J, with 3 bases in the middle. CDR3 length: 12 amino acids. In DNA form, the CDR3 reads TGCAGTGCTACATCAACTAATGAAAAACTGTTTTTT. As protein: CSATSTNEKLFF.

The genes are TRBV29-1 and TRBJ2-2; TRBD1 matches at 7 bases. Germline V CDR1 and CDR2: SQVTM, ANQGSEA. J gave up 4 bases and V 6 bases, and 8 bases lay outside the gene matches. This CDR3 has 14 amino acids. The CDR3 here is CSVRQGGRTGELFF. The CDR3 nucleotides read TGCAGCGTAAGACAGGGCGGTCGCACCGGGGAGCTGTTTTTT.

The chain recombines TRBV4-1 with TRBJ2-1, with TRBD1 identical over 7 bases. The germline V gene encodes CDR1 MGHRA and CDR2 YSYEKL. The V and J ends lost 4 bases and 5 bases, in that order; junction bases with no gene match: 8. The CDR3 has 15 amino acids. In DNA form, the CDR3 reads TGCGCCAGCAGCCGGCTTTCGGACAGGAACAATGAGCAGTTCTTC. Protein: CASSRLSDRNNEQFF.

This clonotype occurred many times. This chain links TRBV7-8 with TRBJ1-6; 9 bases agree with TRBD1. This CDR3 comprises 14 residues. From germline, CDR1 is SGHVS and CDR2 FQNEAQ. The junction had 2 bases not matched to a gene; V was cut back by 4 bases and J by 7 bases. The CDR3 region is CASSSGTGNSPLHF. Written as DNA, the CDR3 is TGTGCCAGCAGCTCCGGGACAGGGAATTCACCCCTCCACTTT.

In DNA, the CDR3 is TGTGCCAGCAGCCCGGACGGCCCTAGCACAGATACGCAGTATTTT. Translated: CASSPDGPSTDTQYF. The chain combines TRBV12-3 or TRBV12-4 with TRBJ2-3, with D unclear. CDR3 length: 15 residues. V was trimmed by 6 bases and J by 0 bases, leaving 13 bases between them.

Only a few counts were recorded for this clonotype. The V and J genes are TRBV12-3 or TRBV12-4 and TRBJ1-6; 7 bases align to TRBD1. Trimming cost V 5 bases and J 8 bases; bases outside gene matches: 6. This CDR3 region has 14 residues. The CDR3 nucleotides are TGTGCCAGCAGTACCCCAGGGGGTTATTCACCCCTCCACTTT. This encodes CASSTPGGYSPLHF.

This clonotype was found many times. The chain combines TRBV7-2 with TRBJ2-7; D remains ambiguous. Germline CDR1 reads SGHTA; CDR2 reads FQGNSA. The V and J ends lost 2 bases and 2 bases respectively, with 10 bases between them. This CDR3 contains 14 residues. The CDR3 region is CASSLLDGAYEQYF. The DNA of the CDR3 is TGTGCCAGCAGCTTATTGGACGGCGCCTACGAGCAGTACTTC. Full variable domain (missing parts from reference TRBV7-2 and TRBJ2-7): GAGVSQSPSNKVTEKGKDVELRCDPISGHTALYWYRQSLGQGLEFLIYFQGNSAPDKSGLPSDRFSAERTGGSVSTLTIQRTQQEDSAVYLCASSLLDGAYEQYFGPGTRLTVT.

This chain links TRBV2 with TRBJ1-4, with D unclear. The ends were cut back, 6 bases at V and 0 bases at J, with 17 bases in the middle. The germline gives CDR1 SNHLY, CDR2 FYNNEI. This CDR3 comprises 17 residues. This CDR3 is CASRPSILHPTNEKLFF. The CDR3 nucleotides read TGTGCCAGCAGGCCTTCGATACTCCACCCAACTAATGAAAAACTGTTTTTT.

Ten or more counts support this clonotype. This chain uses TRBV7-8 with TRBJ2-7; D is unclear. The germline V gene has CDR1 SGHVS and CDR2 FQNEAQ. Trimming shortened V by 4 bases and J by 7 bases, and 14 bases separated the two germline ends. The CDR3 is made up of 13 amino acids. CDR3 DNA sequence: TGTGCCAGCAGCTCCTATCTTAACGGGGAGCAGTACGTC. This encodes CASSSYLNGEQYV.

This chain joins TRBV2 and TRBJ2-5; D remains unclear. Between the trimmed V and J ends, which lost 6 bases and 1 base, there was a span of 12 bases. The CDR3 covers 14 residues. In germline, CDR1 is SNHLY, CDR2 FYNNEI. This chain's CDR3 is CASRLRRAQETQYF. In nucleotides, the CDR3 is TGTGCCAGCAGGCTTAGACGAGCCCAAGAGACCCAGTACTTC. Full variable domain (remainder filled in from reference TRBV2 and TRBJ2-5): EPEVTQTPSHQVTQMGQEVILRCVPISNHLYFYWYRQILGQKVEFLVSFYNNEISEKSEIFDDQFSVERPDGSNFTLKIRSTKLEDSAMYFCASRLRRAQETQYFGPGTRLLVL.